The present entry profiles one TCR beta chain with its context. Antigen: not known. This sample was taken from a study of cytomegalovirus exposure and HLA in healthy donors. Study results and caveats: Clonal expansion was found to be greater in HLA-associated TCR beta chains than in equally common others in a later analysis. V- and J-gene trimming of TCR beta was linked (in a later analysis) to a missense DCLRE1C variant. Common viral pathogens (according to a later analysis) appeared linked to several of the most significant clusters.

The PCR had 60 Vbeta and 13 Jbeta primers. Sequencing was performed with immunoSEQ multiplex PCR; in TCRdb, only in-frame clones are kept and a portion is missing. The table shows about 150,000 clones, with about 85% occurring only once. The CDR3 is 13 residues long. Germline V gene lookup returns CDR1 SGHAT and CDR2 FQNNGV. V lost 1 base and J 5 bases, leaving 8 bases between the germline ends. This clonotype was sampled from a human donor in good health. This chain joins TRBV11-2 and TRBJ1-2; a weak D match, TRBD1 (5 bases). What was sequenced was PBMCs. CDR3 DNA sequence: TGTGCCAGCAGCTTAGGACGGGGGTATGGCTACACCTTC. The encoded protein is CASSLGRGYGYTF. The full variable domain, in which reference TRBV11-2 and TRBJ1-2 provide the parts outside the CDR3, is EAGVAQSPRYKIIEKRQSVAFWCNPISGHATLYWYQQILGQGPKLLIQFQNNGVVDDSQLPKDRFSAERLKGVDSTLKIQPAKLEDSAVYLCASSLGRGYGYTFGSGTRLTVV.